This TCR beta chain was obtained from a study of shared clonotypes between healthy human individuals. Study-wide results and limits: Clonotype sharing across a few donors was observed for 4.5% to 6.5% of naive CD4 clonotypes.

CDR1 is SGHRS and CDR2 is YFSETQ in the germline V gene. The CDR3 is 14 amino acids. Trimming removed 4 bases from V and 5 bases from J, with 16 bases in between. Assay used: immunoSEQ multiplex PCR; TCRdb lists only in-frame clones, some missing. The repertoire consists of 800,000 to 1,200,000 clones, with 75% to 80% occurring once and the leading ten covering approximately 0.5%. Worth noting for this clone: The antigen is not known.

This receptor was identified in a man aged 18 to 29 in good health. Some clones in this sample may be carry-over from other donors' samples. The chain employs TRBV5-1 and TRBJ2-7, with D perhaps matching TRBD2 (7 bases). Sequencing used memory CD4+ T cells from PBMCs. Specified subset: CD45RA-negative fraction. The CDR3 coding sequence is TGCGCCAGCAGCCCTATGGGGAGGGACAACGAGCAGTACTTC. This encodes CASSPMGRDNEQYF.